This T cell receptor beta chain was identified during a study of identifying expanded T cells in peripheral blood. Findings and limits, study-wide: Clone count variance between roughly 2-week samples rose with total template count.

Collection occurred without any documented infections or immune events in donors. Looked up from germline, CDR1 is SGHRS and CDR2 is YFSETQ. J lost 5 bases, V lost 1 base, and 8 bases had no gene match. The CDR3 totals 15 residues. Concerning this clone: Its matching antigen is unknown.

TCRdb keeps only in-frame clones here, not all; method: immunoSEQ multiplex PCR. The sample yields about 52,000 clones, roughly 80% seen once. The sample taken for sequencing was blood. The receptor was derived from a person aged 18-69 years in good health. V is TRBV5-1 and J is TRBJ1-2, with 7 bases identical to TRBD1. The CDR3 loop is CASSLTGERMYGYTF. Written as DNA, the CDR3 is TGCGCCAGCAGCTTGACAGGGGAAAGGATGTATGGCTACACCTTC.